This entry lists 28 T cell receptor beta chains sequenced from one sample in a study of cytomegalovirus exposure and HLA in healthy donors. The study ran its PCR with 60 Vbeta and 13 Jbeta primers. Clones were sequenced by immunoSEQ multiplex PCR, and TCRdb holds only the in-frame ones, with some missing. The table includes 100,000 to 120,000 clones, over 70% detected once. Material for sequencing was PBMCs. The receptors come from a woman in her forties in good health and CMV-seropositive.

CDR3 sequence reads: CASSREANTGELFF. CDR3 nucleotides: TGTGCCAGCAGTCGGGAGGCGAACACCGGGGAGCTGTTTTTT. The chain links TRBV25-1 to TRBJ2-2; TRBD2 matches 7 bases. CDR3 size: 14 residues. The germline V gene has CDR1 MGHDK and CDR2 SYGVNS. Trimming cost V 5 bases and J 0 bases; bases outside gene matches: 0. The variable domain in full, completed from reference TRBV25-1 and TRBJ2-2, reads EADIYQTPRYLVIGTGKKITLECSQTMGHDKMYWYQQDPGMELHLIHYSYGVNSTEKGDLSSESTVSRIRTEHFPLTLESARPSHTSQYLCASSREANTGELFFGEGSRLTVL.

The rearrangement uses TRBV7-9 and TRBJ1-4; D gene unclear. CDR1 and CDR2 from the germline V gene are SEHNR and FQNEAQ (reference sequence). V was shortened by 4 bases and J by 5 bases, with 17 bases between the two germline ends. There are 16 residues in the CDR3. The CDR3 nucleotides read TGTGCCAGCAGCTCCCCTACCGGGATTGAGAATGAAAAACTGTTTTTT. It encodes CASSSPTGIENEKLFF.

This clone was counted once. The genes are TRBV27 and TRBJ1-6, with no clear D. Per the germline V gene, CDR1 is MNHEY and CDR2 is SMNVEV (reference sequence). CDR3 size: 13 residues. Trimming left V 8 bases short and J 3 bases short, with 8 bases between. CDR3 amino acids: CASGQNYNSPLHF. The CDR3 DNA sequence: TGTGCCAGCGGGCAGAACTATAATTCACCCCTCCACTTT.

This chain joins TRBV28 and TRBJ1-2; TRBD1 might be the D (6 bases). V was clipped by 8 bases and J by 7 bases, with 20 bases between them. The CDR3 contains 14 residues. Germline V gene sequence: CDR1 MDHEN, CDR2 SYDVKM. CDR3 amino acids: CASWGPDTSGGYTF. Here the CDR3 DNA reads TGTGCCAGCTGGGGGCCGGACACTTCGGGTGGCTACACCTTC.

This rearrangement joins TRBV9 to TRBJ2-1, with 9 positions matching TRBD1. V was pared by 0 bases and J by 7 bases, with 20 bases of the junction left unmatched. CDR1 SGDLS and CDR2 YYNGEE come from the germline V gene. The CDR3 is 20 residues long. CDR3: CASSVGGRLGQGQGLNEQFF. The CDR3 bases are TGTGCCAGCAGCGTAGGGGGGAGACTGGGACAGGGTCAAGGGCTTAATGAGCAGTTCTTC.

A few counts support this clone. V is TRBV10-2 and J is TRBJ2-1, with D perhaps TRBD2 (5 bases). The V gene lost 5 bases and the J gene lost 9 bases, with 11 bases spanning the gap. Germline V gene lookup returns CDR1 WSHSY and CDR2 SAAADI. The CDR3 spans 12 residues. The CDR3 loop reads CASSRTGVEQFF. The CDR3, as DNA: TGCGCCAGCAGTCGCACCGGGGTTGAGCAGTTCTTC.

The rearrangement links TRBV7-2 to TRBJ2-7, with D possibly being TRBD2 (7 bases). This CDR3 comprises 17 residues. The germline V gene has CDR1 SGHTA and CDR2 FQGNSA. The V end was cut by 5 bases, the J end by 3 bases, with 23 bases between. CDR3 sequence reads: CASSPDSGGHQRYEQYF. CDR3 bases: TGTGCCAGCAGCCCCGATTCCGGGGGGCACCAGCGCTACGAGCAGTACTTC.

The CDR3 is CASRTTGGIAEAFF. The CDR3 DNA reads TGTGCCAGCAGGACTACGGGGGGAATCGCTGAAGCTTTCTTT. This chain connects TRBV6-5 to TRBJ1-1, with D tentatively TRBD1 (5 bases). Trimming stripped 6 bases from V and 6 bases from J, with 17 bases between. The length of the CDR3 is 14 residues. CDR1 is MNHEY and CDR2 is SVGAGI in the germline V gene.

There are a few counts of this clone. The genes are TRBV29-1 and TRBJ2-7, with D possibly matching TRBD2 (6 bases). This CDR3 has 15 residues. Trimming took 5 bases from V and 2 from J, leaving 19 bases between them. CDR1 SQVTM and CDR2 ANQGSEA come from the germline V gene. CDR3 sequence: CSVTIAEGFTYEQYF. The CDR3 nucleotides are TGCAGCGTTACCATAGCGGAAGGATTTACCTACGAGCAGTACTTC.

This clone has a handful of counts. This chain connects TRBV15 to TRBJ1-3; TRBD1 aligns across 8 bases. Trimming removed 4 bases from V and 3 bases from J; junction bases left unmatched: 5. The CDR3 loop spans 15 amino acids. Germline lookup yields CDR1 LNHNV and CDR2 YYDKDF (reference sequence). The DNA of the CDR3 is TGTGCCACCAGCATTAGGACAGGGTTTGGAAACACCATATATTTT. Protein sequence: CATSIRTGFGNTIYF.

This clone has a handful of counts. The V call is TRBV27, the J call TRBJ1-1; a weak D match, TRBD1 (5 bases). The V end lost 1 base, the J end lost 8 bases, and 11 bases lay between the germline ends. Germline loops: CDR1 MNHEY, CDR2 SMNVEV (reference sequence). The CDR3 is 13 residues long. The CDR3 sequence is CASSLYAGQEAFF. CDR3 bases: TGTGCCAGCAGTTTATATGCAGGGCAAGAAGCTTTCTTT.

CDR3 in amino acids: CASSDQGGYTEAFF. CDR3 in DNA: TGCGCCAGCAGTGACCAAGGCGGTTACACTGAAGCTTTCTTT. V and J are TRBV4-3 and TRBJ1-1; D is ambiguous. V was pared by 6 bases and J by 3 bases, with 14 bases between. This CDR3 is built from 14 residues. Germline V lookup: CDR1 LGHNA, CDR2 YSLEER.

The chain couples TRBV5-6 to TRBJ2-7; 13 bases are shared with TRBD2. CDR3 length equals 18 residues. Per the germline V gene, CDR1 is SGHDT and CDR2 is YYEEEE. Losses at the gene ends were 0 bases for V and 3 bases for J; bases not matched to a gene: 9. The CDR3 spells CASSLGRGTSGIIYEQYF. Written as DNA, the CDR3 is TGTGCCAGCAGCTTGGGACGGGGGACTAGCGGGATAATCTACGAGCAGTACTTC. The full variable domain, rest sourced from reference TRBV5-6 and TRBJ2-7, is DAGVTQSPTHLIKTRGQQVTLRCSPKSGHDTVSWYQQALGQGPQFIFQYYEEEERQRGNFPDRFSGHQFPNYSSELNVNALLLGDSALYLCASSLGRGTSGIIYEQYFGPGTRLTVT.

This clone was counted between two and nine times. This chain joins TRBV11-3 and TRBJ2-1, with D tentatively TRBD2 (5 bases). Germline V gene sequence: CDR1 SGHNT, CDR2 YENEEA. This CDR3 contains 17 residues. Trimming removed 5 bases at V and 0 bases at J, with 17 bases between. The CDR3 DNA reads TGTGCCAGCAGCCCCTCTTTAGCGCACCCCTCCTACAATGAGCAGTTCTTC. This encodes CASSPSLAHPSYNEQFF.

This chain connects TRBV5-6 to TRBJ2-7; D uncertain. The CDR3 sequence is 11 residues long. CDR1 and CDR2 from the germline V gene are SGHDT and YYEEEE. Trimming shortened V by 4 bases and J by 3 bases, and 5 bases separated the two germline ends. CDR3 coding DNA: TGTGCCAGCAGCACGAGCTACGAGCAGTACTTC. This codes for CASSTSYEQYF. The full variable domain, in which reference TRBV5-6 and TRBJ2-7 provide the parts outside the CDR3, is DAGVTQSPTHLIKTRGQQVTLRCSPKSGHDTVSWYQQALGQGPQFIFQYYEEEERQRGNFPDRFSGHQFPNYSSELNVNALLLGDSALYLCASSTSYEQYFGPGTRLTVT.

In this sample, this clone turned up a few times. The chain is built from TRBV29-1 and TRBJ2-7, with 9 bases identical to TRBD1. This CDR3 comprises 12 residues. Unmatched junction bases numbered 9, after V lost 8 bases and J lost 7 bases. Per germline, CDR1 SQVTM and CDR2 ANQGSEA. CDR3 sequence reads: CSSQTTGGEQYF. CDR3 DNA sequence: TGCAGCTCGCAGACGACAGGGGGTGAGCAGTACTTC.

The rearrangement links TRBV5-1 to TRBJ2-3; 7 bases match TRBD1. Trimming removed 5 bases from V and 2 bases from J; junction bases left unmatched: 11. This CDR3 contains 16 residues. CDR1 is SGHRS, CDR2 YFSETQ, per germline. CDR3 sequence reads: CASSLGGGEFTDTQYF. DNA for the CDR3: TGCGCCAGCAGTTTAGGGGGCGGCGAATTCACAGATACGCAGTATTTT.

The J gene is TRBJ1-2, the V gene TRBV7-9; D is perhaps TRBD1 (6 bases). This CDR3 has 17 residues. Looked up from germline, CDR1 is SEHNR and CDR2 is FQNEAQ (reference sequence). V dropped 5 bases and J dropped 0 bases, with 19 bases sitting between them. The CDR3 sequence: CASSNTFGQPTNYGYTF. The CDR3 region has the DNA TGTGCCAGCAGCAATACCTTTGGACAGCCCACTAACTATGGCTACACCTTC.

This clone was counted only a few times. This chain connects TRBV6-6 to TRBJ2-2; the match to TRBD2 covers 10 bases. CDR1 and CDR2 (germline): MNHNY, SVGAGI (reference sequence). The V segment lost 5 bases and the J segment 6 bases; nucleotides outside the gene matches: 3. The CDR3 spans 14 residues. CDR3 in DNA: TGTGCCAGCAGTACCGGGACTAGCGCCGGGGAGCTGTTTTTT. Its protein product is CASSTGTSAGELFF.

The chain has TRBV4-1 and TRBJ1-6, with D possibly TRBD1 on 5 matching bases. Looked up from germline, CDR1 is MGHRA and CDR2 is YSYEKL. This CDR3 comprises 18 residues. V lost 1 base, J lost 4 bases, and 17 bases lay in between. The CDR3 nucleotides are TGCGCCAGCAGCCAAGTTTACGGGGGAAGTGGTTATAATTCACCCCTCCACTTT. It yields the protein CASSQVYGGSGYNSPLHF.

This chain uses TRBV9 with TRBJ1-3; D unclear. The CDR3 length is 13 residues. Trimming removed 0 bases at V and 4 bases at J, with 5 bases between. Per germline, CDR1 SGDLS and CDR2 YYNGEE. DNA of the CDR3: TGTGCCAGCAGCGTAGGAGGGGGAAACACCATATATTTT. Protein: CASSVGGGNTIYF.

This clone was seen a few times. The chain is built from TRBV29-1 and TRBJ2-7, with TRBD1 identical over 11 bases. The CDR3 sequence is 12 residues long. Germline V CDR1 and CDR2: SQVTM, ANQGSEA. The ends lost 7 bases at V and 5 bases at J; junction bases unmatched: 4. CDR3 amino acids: CSARTGGDEQYF. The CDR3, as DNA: TGCAGCGCTCGGACAGGGGGCGACGAGCAGTACTTC.

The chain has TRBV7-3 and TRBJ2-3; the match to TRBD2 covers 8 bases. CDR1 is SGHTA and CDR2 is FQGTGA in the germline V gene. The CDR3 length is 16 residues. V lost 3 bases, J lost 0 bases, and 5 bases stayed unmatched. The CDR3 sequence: CASSFGSGVSTDTQYF. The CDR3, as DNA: TGTGCCAGCAGCTTCGGTAGCGGGGTTAGCACAGATACGCAGTATTTT.

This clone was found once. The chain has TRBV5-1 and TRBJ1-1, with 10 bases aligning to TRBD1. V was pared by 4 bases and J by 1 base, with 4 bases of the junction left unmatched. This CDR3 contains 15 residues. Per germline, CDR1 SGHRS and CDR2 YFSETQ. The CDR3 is CASSVTGGANTEAFF. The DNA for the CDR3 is TGCGCCAGCAGCGTGACAGGGGGCGCGAACACTGAAGCTTTCTTT.

The CDR3 here is CAIAPTTAKNTGELFF. Here the CDR3 DNA reads TGTGCCATCGCCCCGACGACAGCGAAGAACACCGGGGAGCTGTTTTTT. This rearrangement joins TRBV10-3 to TRBJ2-2; weak D call: TRBD1 (5 bases). V was cut by 8 bases and J by 1 base, with 17 bases left in between. CDR3 length: 16 amino acids. Germline assignment: CDR1 ENHRY and CDR2 SYGVKD.

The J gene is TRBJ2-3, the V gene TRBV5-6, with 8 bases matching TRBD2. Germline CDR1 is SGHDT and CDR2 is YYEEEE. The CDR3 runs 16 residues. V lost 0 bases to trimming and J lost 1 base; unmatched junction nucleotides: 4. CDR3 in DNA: TGTGCCAGCAGCTTGGGTCCTAGCGGGCGCACAGATACGCAGTATTTT. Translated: CASSLGPSGRTDTQYF.

The DNA of the CDR3 is TGTGCCAGCAGTTTCAGGACAGTTAAGCGCTCTGGGGCCAACGTCCTGACTTTC. This gives the protein CASSFRTVKRSGANVLTF. The rearrangement uses TRBV28 and TRBJ2-6, with D possibly being TRBD1 (6 bases). The CDR3 loop spans 18 amino acids. V was cut by 3 bases and J by 0 bases, with 15 bases left in between. Germline CDR1 MDHEN, CDR2 SYDVKM.

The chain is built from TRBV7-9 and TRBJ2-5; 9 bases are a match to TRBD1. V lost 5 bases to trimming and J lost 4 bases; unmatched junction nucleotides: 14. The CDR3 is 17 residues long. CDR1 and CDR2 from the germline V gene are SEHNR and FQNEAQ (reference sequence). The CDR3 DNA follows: TGTGCCAGCAGCCCAACAACACAGGGGGCGAGGGGAGAGACCCAGTACTTC. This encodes CASSPTTQGARGETQYF.